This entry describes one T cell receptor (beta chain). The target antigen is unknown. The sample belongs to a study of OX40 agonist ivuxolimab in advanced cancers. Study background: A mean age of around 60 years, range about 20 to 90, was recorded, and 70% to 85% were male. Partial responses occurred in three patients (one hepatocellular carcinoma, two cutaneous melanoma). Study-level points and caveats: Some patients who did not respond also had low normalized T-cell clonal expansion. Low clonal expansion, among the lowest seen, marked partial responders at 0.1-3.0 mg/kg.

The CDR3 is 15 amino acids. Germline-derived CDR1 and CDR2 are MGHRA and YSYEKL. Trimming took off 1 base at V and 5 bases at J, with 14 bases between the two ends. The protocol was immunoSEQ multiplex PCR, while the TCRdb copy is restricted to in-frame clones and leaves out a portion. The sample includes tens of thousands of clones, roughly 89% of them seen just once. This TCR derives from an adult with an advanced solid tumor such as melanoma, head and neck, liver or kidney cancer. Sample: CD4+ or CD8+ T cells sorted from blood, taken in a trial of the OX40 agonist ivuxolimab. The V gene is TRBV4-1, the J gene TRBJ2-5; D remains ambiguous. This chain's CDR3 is CASSQAVGLGETQYF. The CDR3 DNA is TGCGCCAGCAGCCAAGCGGTGGGGTTGGGTGAGACCCAGTACTTC.